The next 27 T cell receptor beta chains were all read from a single sample in a study of T cell therapy after organ transplantation. Their antigen targets remain unknown. Generated by immunoSEQ multiplex PCR, the TCRdb table keeps only in-frame clones and is missing some. The top ten hold 38% of the sample, which has under 3,500 clones, around two thirds seen once. Documented time point: 4-8 weeks after completion of therapy. The specimen comprised CD8+ T cells from blood, sampled after autologous CMV-specific T cell therapy. These receptors came from a human patient who had received a solid organ transplant and had CMV disease. A subset of T cells may come from the graft donor.

The rearrangement links TRBV7-6 to TRBJ2-1; D possibly matches TRBD1 or TRBD2 (5 bases each). In germline, CDR1 is SGHVS, CDR2 FNYEAQ. The germline V and J ends were trimmed by 0 bases and 7 bases, with 16 bases remaining between them. This CDR3 has 16 amino acids. CDR3 residues: CASSLAGPPQENEQFF. CDR3 coding DNA: TGTGCCAGCAGCTTAGCGGGACCACCTCAAGAGAATGAGCAGTTCTTC. Based on the CDR3 plus reference TRBV7-6 and TRBJ2-1, the full variable domain is GAGVSQSPRYKVTKRGQDVALRCDPISGHVSLYWYRQALGQGPEFLTYFNYEAQQDKSGLPNDRFSAERPEGSISTLTIQRTEQRDSAMYRCASSLAGPPQENEQFFGPGTRLTVL.

This chain uses TRBV9 with TRBJ1-1, with D possibly matching TRBD1 (6 bases). The CDR3 runs 14 residues. Trimming left V 4 bases short and J 3 bases short, with 13 bases between. CDR1 and CDR2 (germline): SGDLS, YYNGEE. The CDR3 loop reads CASSPGPGDTEAFF. CDR3 DNA sequence: TGTGCCAGCAGCCCGGGCCCAGGGGACACTGAAGCTTTCTTT.

The CDR3 DNA reads TGTGCCAGCAGTGAACTGAGAGGAGGCCCTCAAGAGACCCAGTACTTC. This codes for CASSELRGGPQETQYF. This rearrangement joins TRBV6-1 to TRBJ2-5, with D possibly being TRBD2 (5 bases). Trimming stripped 2 bases from V and 2 bases from J, with 15 bases between. The CDR3 totals 16 residues. Per the germline V gene, CDR1 is MNHNS and CDR2 is SASEGT.

The CDR3 DNA reads TGTGCCAGCAGGCGATGGGGACTAGCGGGGAATGAGCAGTTCTTC. This codes for CASRRWGLAGNEQFF. The rearrangement joins TRBV5-6 to TRBJ2-1; 13 nucleotides agree with TRBD2. There are 15 residues in the CDR3. V trimming: 5 bases; J trimming: 7 bases; junction bases outside the gene matches: 6. CDR1 is SGHDT, CDR2 YYEEEE, per germline.

This clone occurred a few times. This chain links TRBV13 with TRBJ2-7; the D gene is possibly TRBD1 (5 bases). V lost 5 bases and J lost 6, with 17 bases in between. There are 14 residues in the CDR3. Per the germline V gene, CDR1 is PRHDT and CDR2 is FYEKMQ (reference sequence). Here the CDR3 DNA reads TGTGCCAGCAGCGTGTTAGGGGCGTCGGGCGAGCAGTACTTC. Translating it yields CASSVLGASGEQYF. Supplemented by reference TRBV13 and TRBJ2-7, the full variable domain reads AAGVIQSPRHLIKEKRETATLKCYPIPRHDTVYWYQQGPGQDPQFLISFYEKMQSDKGSIPDRFSAQQFSDYHSELNMSSLELGDSALYFCASSVLGASGEQYFGPGTRLTVT.

This clone is large (0.1 to 1%) within its sample. This sequence joins TRBV6-5 and TRBJ1-2; 7 nucleotides match TRBD1. The trim removed 8 bases at V and 7 bases at J, leaving 16 bases unmatched. Germline V gene data show CDR1 as MNHEY and CDR2 as SVGAGI. The CDR3 sequence is 15 residues long. CDR3 region: CASALQTGSSGGYTF. The CDR3 bases are TGTGCCAGCGCCCTACAGACAGGGTCTAGCGGTGGCTACACCTTC.

The chain is built from TRBV27 and TRBJ2-1, with 8 bases identical to TRBD2. The CDR3 extends over 15 amino acids. J gave up 4 bases and V 0 bases, and 2 bases lay outside the gene matches. Germline V gene data show CDR1 as MNHEY and CDR2 as SMNVEV (reference sequence). The CDR3 spells CASSLSQRGYNEQFF. The CDR3 bases are TGTGCCAGCAGTTTATCCCAGCGGGGGTACAATGAGCAGTTCTTC.

This clone showed up just a few times. The chain recombines TRBV5-4 with TRBJ2-7, with 8 bases aligning to TRBD2. Trimming at V came to 3 bases and at J to 4 bases, leaving 0 bases not matched to a gene. The CDR3 runs to 12 residues. Germline CDR1 reads SGHNT; CDR2 reads YYREEE (reference sequence). The CDR3 region is CASSSGGYEQYF. CDR3 nucleotides: TGTGCCAGCAGCTCGGGGGGGTACGAGCAGTACTTC.

V and J are TRBV27 and TRBJ2-1; 9 bases are a match to TRBD2. V shed 3 bases, J shed 5 bases, and the junction held 11 bases outside the gene matches. Germline CDR1 and CDR2: MNHEY and SMNVEV (reference sequence). The CDR3 has 17 amino acids. The CDR3 loop is CASSFARAGGPNNEQFF. CDR3 DNA: TGTGCCAGCAGTTTCGCGAGAGCGGGAGGCCCCAACAATGAGCAGTTCTTC.

This rearrangement joins TRBV19 to TRBJ2-7, with D perhaps given as TRBD1 or TRBD2 (5 bases each). The CDR3 spans 15 residues. The V end was cut by 4 bases, the J end by 3 bases, with 16 bases between. Germline CDR1 reads LNHDA; CDR2 reads SQIVND (reference sequence). The CDR3 region has the DNA TGTGCCAGTAGTAACCCCCGGGGCACCTACTACGAGCAGTACTTC. Amino acid sequence: CASSNPRGTYYEQYF.

This clone was seen a handful of times. This rearrangement joins TRBV5-6 to TRBJ1-3; no clear D. The CDR3 covers 15 residues. V dropped 1 base and J dropped 0 bases, with 8 bases sitting between them. CDR1 and CDR2 (germline): SGHDT, YYEEEE. CDR3 DNA sequence: TGTGCCAGCAGCTTGTGGTCCTACTCTGGAAACACCATATATTTT. Protein: CASSLWSYSGNTIYF.

The V call is TRBV5-6, the J call TRBJ2-7, with D perhaps being TRBD1 or TRBD2 (6 bases each). Germline-derived CDR1 and CDR2 are SGHDT and YYEEEE. The CDR3 contains 15 residues. V was pared by 0 bases and J by 7 bases, with 17 bases between. The CDR3 DNA reads as TGTGCCAGCAGCTTGGAAGGGGGGTTAAGATGGGAGCAGTACGTC. This sequence encodes CASSLEGGLRWEQYV.

The V gene is TRBV18, the J gene TRBJ1-1; no clear D. V was cut by 2 bases and J by 0 bases, with 10 bases left in between. Germline values: CDR1 KGHSH, CDR2 LQKENI. The CDR3 contains 15 residues. The CDR3 region has the DNA TGTGCCAGCTCACCAGACCCAAGGATGAACACTGAAGCTTTCTTT. This encodes CASSPDPRMNTEAFF.

The chain joins TRBV15 to TRBJ2-5, with D possibly TRBD1 on 5 matching bases. Trimming stripped 3 bases from V and 4 bases from J, with 12 bases between. The germline CDR1 and CDR2 sequences are LNHNV and YYDKDF (reference sequence). The CDR3 is made up of 14 amino acids. The DNA for the CDR3 is TGTGCCACCAGCAGGCCACCCCAGGGAGAGACCCAGTACTTC. Residues: CATSRPPQGETQYF.

V is TRBV2 and J is TRBJ2-7; D gene ambiguous. With 5 bases removed from V and 4 bases from J, the gap between germline ends came to 9 bases. Germline assignment: CDR1 SNHLY and CDR2 FYNNEI. The CDR3 loop spans 12 amino acids. This CDR3 reads CASSFGFYEQYF. In nucleotides, the CDR3 is TGTGCCAGCAGTTTTGGGTTTTACGAGCAGTACTTC.

This clone showed up just once. J is TRBJ2-5 and V is TRBV25-1; no definite D call. Germline V CDR1 and CDR2: MGHDK, SYGVNS. Trimming took off 1 base at V and 5 bases at J, with 11 bases between the two ends. The CDR3 runs to 14 residues. CDR3 coding DNA: TGTGCCAGCAGTGAATGGCTAGACTGGGAGACCCAGTACTTC. It translates to CASSEWLDWETQYF.

The J gene is TRBJ1-1, the V gene TRBV5-6, with TRBD1 matching over 8 bases. The CDR3 is 15 amino acids. Germline V gives CDR1 SGHDT, CDR2 YYEEEE. V trimming: 4 bases; J trimming: 4 bases; junction bases outside the gene matches: 9. The CDR3 DNA reads TGTGCCAGCAGCGAGATTCAGGGGGCGGGCACTGAAGCTTTCTTT. This translates into CASSEIQGAGTEAFF.

This clone has a single count. This rearrangement joins TRBV4-2 to TRBJ2-7, with TRBD2 identical over 9 bases. This CDR3 is 15 amino acids long. V was pared by 0 bases and J by 4 bases, with 4 bases of the junction left unmatched. CDR1 LGHNA and CDR2 YNFKEQ come from the germline V gene. CDR3 in amino acids: CASSQEGTSFYEQYF. The CDR3, as DNA: TGTGCCAGCAGCCAAGAGGGGACTAGCTTTTACGAGCAGTACTTC.

The J gene is TRBJ2-1, the V gene TRBV5-1, with TRBD2 identical over 11 bases. The CDR3 totals 18 residues. In germline, CDR1 is SGHRS, CDR2 YFSETQ. Losses at the gene ends were 3 bases for V and 0 bases for J; bases not matched to a gene: 8. The CDR3 sequence is CASSSGLAGHISYNEQFF. For the CDR3, the DNA is TGCGCCAGCAGCTCTGGACTAGCGGGCCATATCTCCTACAATGAGCAGTTCTTC.

The gene calls are TRBV7-9 and TRBJ2-1; the D is unclear. The CDR3 runs 14 residues. Germline V gene sequence: CDR1 SEHNR, CDR2 FQNEAQ (reference sequence). The V end lost 1 base, the J end lost 0 bases, and 4 bases lay between the germline ends. CDR3 region: CASSLGGSYNEQFF. The CDR3 region has the DNA TGTGCCAGCAGCTTAGGGGGCTCCTACAATGAGCAGTTCTTC.

This clone is categorized as medium-sized. The rearrangement joins TRBV2 to TRBJ2-7; 14 bases align to TRBD2. The CDR3 contains 20 residues. The J segment lost 5 bases and the V segment lost 0 bases, leaving 15 bases of the junction unmatched. CDR1 is SNHLY and CDR2 is FYNNEI in the germline V gene. CDR3 loop: CASSEADSGGLAGDAHEQYV. The DNA of the CDR3 is TGTGCCAGCAGTGAAGCCGATTCAGGGGGACTAGCGGGAGACGCCCACGAGCAGTACGTC.

This clone was seen a handful of times. V usage is TRBV6-5 and J usage is TRBJ2-7, with TRBD2 identical over 7 bases. Trimming at V came to 7 bases and at J to 1 base, leaving 7 bases not matched to a gene. This CDR3 comprises 14 residues. The germline V gene encodes CDR1 MNHEY and CDR2 SVGAGI. CDR3 residues: CASTGPRGSYEQYV. The CDR3 bases are TGTGCCAGCACGGGGCCGCGGGGGTCCTACGAGCAGTACGTC.

The V and J genes are TRBV7-9 and TRBJ2-7; no firm D call. The length of the CDR3 is 15 residues. Trimming pared 5 bases from V and 6 bases from J, leaving 20 bases between. Per the germline V gene, CDR1 is SEHNR and CDR2 is FQNEAQ (reference sequence). CDR3 coding DNA: TGTGCCAGCAGCCAGGATCAGACCTCTTGGGGCGAGCAGTACTTC. Translation gives CASSQDQTSWGEQYF.

This clone was counted once. V and J are TRBV29-1 and TRBJ2-3; 13 bases are a match to TRBD2. CDR3 length: 21 residues. The J segment lost 3 bases and the V segment lost 6 bases, leaving 24 bases of the junction unmatched. Per the germline V gene, CDR1 is SQVTM and CDR2 is ANQGSEA. The CDR3 DNA is TGCAGCGTCTCTGGACGGCCTCCGGGACTAGCGGGACCCAGGGGGACAGATACGCAGTATTTT. Amino acid sequence: CSVSGRPPGLAGPRGTDTQYF.

The J gene is TRBJ2-3, the V gene TRBV19, with 7 nucleotides matching TRBD1. The CDR3 runs 14 residues. CDR1 LNHDA and CDR2 SQIVND come from the germline V gene (reference sequence). Germline trimming cut 6 bases from V and 2 bases from J; bases unmatched to any gene: 5. The CDR3 nucleotides are TGTGCCAGTAGCCTGACAGGGATCACAGATACGCAGTATTTT. It is translated as CASSLTGITDTQYF.

The rearrangement links TRBV7-6 to TRBJ1-2, with D uncertain. There are 14 residues in the CDR3. Per the germline V gene, CDR1 is SGHVS and CDR2 is FNYEAQ. Trimming removed 5 bases at V and 8 bases at J, with 18 bases between. CDR3 in DNA: TGTGCCAGCAGCCCTGGTGGCAGCCCTCGAGGCTACACCTTC. Encoded protein: CASSPGGSPRGYTF.

V and J are TRBV6-1 and TRBJ1-2, with TRBD1 as a possible D gene (5 bases). The CDR3 loop spans 11 amino acids. The V gene lost 6 bases and the J gene lost 7 bases, with 9 bases spanning the gap. CDR1 MNHNS and CDR2 SASEGT come from the germline V gene. CDR3: CASRTQGGYTF. The CDR3, as DNA: TGTGCCAGCAGGACCCAGGGTGGCTACACCTTC.